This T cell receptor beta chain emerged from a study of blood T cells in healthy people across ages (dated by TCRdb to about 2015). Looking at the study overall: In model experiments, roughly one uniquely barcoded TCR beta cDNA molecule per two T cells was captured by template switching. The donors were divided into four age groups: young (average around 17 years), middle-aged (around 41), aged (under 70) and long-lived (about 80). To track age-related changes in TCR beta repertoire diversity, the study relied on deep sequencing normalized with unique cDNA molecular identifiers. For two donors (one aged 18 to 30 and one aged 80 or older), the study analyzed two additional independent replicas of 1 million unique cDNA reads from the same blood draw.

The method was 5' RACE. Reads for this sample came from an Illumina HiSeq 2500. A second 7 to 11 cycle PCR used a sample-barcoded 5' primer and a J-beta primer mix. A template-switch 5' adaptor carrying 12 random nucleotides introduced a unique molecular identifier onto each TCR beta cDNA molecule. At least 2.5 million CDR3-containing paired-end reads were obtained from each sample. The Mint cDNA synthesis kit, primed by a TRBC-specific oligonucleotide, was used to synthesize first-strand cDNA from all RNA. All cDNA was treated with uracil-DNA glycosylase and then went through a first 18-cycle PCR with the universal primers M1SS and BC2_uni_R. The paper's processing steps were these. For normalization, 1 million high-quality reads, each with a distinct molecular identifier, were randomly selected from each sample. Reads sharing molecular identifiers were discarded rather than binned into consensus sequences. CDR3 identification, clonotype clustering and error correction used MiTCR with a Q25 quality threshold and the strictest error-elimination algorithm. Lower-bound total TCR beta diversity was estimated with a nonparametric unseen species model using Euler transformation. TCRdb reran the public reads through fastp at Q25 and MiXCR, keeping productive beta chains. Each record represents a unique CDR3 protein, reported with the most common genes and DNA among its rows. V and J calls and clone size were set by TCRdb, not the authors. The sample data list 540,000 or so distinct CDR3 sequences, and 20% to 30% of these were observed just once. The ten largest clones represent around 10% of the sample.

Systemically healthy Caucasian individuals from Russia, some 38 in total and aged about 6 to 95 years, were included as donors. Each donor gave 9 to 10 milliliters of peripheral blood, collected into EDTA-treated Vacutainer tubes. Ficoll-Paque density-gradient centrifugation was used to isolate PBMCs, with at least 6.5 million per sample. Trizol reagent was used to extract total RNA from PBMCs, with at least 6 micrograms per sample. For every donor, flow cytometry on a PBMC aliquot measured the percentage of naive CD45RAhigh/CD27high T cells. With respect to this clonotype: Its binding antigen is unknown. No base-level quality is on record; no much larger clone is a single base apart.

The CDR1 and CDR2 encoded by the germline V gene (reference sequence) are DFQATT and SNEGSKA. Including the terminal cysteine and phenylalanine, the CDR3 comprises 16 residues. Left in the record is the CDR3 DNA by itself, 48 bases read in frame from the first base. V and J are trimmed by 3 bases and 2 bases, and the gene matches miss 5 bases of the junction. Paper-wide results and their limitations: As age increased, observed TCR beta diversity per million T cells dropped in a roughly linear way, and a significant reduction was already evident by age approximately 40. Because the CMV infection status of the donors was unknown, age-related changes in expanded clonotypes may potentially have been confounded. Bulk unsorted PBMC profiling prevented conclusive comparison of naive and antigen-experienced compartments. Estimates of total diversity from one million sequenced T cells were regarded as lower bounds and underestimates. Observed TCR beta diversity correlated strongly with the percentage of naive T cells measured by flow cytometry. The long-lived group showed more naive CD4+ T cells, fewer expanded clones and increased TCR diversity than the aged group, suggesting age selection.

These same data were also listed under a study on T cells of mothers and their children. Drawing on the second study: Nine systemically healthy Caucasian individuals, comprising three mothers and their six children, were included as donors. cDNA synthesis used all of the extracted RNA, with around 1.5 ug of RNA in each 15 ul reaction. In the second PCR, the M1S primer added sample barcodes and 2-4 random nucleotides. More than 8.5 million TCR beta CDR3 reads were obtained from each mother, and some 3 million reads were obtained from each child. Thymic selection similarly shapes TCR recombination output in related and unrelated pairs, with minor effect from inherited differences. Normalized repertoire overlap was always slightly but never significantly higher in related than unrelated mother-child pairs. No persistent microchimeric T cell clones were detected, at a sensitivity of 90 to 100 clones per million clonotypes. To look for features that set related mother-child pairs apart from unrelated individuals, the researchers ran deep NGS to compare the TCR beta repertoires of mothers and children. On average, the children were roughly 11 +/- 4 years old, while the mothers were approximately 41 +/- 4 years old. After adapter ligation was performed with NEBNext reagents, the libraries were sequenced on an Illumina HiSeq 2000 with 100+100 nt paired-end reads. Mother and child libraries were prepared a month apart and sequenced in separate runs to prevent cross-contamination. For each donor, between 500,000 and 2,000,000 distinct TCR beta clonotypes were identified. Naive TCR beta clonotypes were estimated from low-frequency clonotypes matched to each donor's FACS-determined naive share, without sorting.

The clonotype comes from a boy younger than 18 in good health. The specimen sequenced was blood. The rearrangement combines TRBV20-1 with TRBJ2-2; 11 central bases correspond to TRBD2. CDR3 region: CSARRGTSGNTGELFF. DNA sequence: TGCAGTGCTAGGAGGGGGACTAGCGGCAACACCGGGGAGCTGTTTTTT.